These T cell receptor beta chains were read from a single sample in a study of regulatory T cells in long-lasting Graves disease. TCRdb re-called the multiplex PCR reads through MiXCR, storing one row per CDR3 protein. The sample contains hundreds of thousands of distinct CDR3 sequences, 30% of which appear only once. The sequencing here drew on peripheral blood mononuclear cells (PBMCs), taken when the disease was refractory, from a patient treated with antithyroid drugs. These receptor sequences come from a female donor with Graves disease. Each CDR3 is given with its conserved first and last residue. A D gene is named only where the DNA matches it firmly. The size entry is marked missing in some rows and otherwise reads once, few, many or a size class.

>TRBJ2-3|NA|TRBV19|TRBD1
CASSQGARNTQYF
TGTGCCAGTTCACAGGGGGCAAGGAATACGCAGTATTTT
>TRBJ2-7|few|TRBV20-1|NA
CSGGHPRDGQYF
TGCAGTGGAGGCCACCCTCGAGATGGGCAGTACTTC
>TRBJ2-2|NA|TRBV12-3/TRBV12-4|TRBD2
CASSFVAAGGAGELFF
TGTGCCAGCAGTTTTGTCGCCGCGGGAGGGGCCGGGGAGCTGTTTTTT
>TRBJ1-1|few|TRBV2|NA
CASSDMGIGNTEAFF
TGTGCCAGCAGTGATATGGGGATTGGGAACACTGAAGCTTTCTTT
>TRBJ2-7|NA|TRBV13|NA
CASSLVIGVPSEDYGDYEQYF
TGTGCCAGCAGCTTAGTAATTGGAGTGCCCTCCGAGGACTACGGCGACTACGAGCAGTACTTC
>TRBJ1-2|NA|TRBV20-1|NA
CSARSDLGSYGYTF
TGCAGTGCTAGATCGGATTTGGGAAGCTATGGCTACACCTTC
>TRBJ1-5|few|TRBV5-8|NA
CASSRDTLGNQPQHF
TGTGCCAGCAGCCGGGACACCCTGGGCAATCAGCCCCAGCATTTT
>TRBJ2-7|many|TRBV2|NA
CASTYQTYEQYF
TGTGCCAGCACGTACCAAACCTACGAGCAGTACTTC
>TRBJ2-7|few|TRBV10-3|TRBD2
CAISASGNKLEQYF
TGTGCCATCAGTGCTAGCGGGAATAAGCTCGAGCAGTACTTC
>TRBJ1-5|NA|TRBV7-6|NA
CASSLESGREQPQHF
TGTGCCAGCAGCTTAGAATCTGGGCGAGAACAGCCCCAGCATTTT
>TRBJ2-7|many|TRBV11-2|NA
CASSIGEQYF
TGTGCCAGCAGTATAGGAGAGCAGTACTTC
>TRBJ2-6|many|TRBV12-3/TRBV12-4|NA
CASRRVLTGANVLTF
TGTGCCAGCAGGCGGGTCCTAACTGGGGCCAACGTCCTGACTTTC
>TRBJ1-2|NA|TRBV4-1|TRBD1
CASSHPGTGDGYTF
TGCGCCAGCAGCCACCCCGGGACAGGGGACGGCTACACCTTC
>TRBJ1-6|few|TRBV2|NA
CASSEGAGRNNSPLHF
TGTGCCAGCAGTGAAGGCGCAGGTCGGAATAATTCACCCCTCCACTTT
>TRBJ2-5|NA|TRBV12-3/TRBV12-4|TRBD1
CASSSQGQGPKRETQYF
TGTGCCAGCAGTTCCCAGGGACAGGGGCCTAAAAGGGAGACCCAGTACTTC
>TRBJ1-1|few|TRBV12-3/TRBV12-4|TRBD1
CASRDRGKYTEAFF
TGTGCCAGCAGGGACAGGGGGAAATACACTGAAGCTTTCTTT
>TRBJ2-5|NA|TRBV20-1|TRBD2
CSARGGTSGSRETQYF
TGCAGTGCTAGAGGGGGGACTAGCGGGAGTAGGGAGACCCAGTACTTC
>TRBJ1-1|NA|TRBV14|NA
CASSQAEDLNTEAFF
TGTGCCAGCAGCCAAGCGGAGGATCTAAACACTGAAGCTTTCTTT
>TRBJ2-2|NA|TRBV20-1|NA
CSAGATGELFF
TGCAGTGCGGGCGCCACCGGGGAGCTGTTTTTT
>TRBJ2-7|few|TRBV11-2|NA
CASSHRPEQYF
TGTGCCAGCAGCCACCGGCCCGAGCAGTACTTC
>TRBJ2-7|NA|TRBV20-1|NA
CSARDGGCFYEQYF
TGCAGTGCTAGAGATGGGGGTTGCTTCTACGAGCAGTACTTC
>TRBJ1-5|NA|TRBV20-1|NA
CSARVTVGYSNQPQHF
TGCAGTGCTAGAGTCACCGTGGGGTATAGCAATCAGCCCCAGCATTTT
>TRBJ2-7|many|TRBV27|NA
CASSFKISYEQYF
TGTGCCAGCAGTTTTAAGATCTCCTACGAGCAGTACTTC
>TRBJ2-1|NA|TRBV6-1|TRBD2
CASSEKRELRQFF
TGTGCCAGCAGTGAGAAGCGGGAGTTGAGGCAGTTCTTC
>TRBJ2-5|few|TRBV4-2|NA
CASSQDRGSQETQYF
TGTGCCAGCAGCCAAGATCGGGGCAGCCAAGAGACCCAGTACTTC
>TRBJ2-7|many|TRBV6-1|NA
CASSEADGSAYEQYF
TGTGCCAGCAGTGAAGCGGATGGCAGCGCATACGAGCAGTACTTC
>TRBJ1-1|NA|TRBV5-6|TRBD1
CASSPGTGGLRSTEAFF
TGTGCCAGCAGCCCCGGGACAGGGGGCTTACGGAGCACTGAAGCTTTCTTT
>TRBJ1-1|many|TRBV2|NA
CASSDNRRDTEAFF
TGTGCCAGCAGTGATAACAGACGTGACACTGAAGCTTTCTTT
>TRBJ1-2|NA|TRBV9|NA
CASSVARGSDGYTF
TGTGCCAGCAGCGTAGCTAGGGGTTCGGATGGCTACACCTTC
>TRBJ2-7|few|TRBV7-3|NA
CASSLAPGLTRGSSYEQYF
TGTGCCAGCAGCCTCGCCCCGGGACTTACTCGAGGGAGCTCCTACGAGCAGTACTTC
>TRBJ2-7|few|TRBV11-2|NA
CASSKGGQNYEQYF
TGTGCCAGCAGCAAGGGGGGACAGAACTACGAGCAGTACTTC
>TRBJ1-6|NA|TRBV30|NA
CASGTSNSPLHF
TGTGCCTCCGGGACGAGTAATTCACCCCTCCACTTT
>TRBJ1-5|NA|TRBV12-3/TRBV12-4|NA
CASSTPGTFNQPQHF
TGTGCCAGCAGTACACCCGGGACCTTCAATCAGCCCCAGCATTTT
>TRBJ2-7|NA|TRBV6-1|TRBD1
CASSENRGDEQYF
TGTGCCAGCAGTGAAAACAGGGGCGACGAGCAGTACTTC
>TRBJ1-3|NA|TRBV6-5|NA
CASSYRTRKTGNTIYF
TGTGCCAGCAGTTATAGGACACGCAAGACTGGAAACACCATATATTTT
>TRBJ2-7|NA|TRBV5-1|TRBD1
CASSLGTGYYEQYF
TGCGCCAGCAGCTTGGGGACAGGGTACTACGAGCAGTACTTC
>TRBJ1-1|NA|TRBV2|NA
CASTLSFDRNTEAFF
TGTGCCAGCACGTTGTCCTTCGACCGGAACACTGAAGCTTTCTTT
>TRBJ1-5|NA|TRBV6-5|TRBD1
CASSYGDPGQGNQPQHF
TGTGCCAGCAGTTACGGGGATCCGGGACAGGGTAATCAGCCCCAGCATTTT
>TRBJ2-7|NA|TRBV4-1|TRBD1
CASSQEVGDSLSYEQYF
TGCGCCAGCAGCCAAGAGGTGGGGGACAGCCTTTCCTACGAGCAGTACTTC
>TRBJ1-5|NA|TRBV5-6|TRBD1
CASSFFAGGTNQPQHF
TGTGCCAGCAGCTTCTTTGCAGGGGGGACGAATCAGCCCCAGCATTTT
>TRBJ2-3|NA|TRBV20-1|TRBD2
CSGTSGRSATDTQYF
TGCAGTGGTACTAGCGGGAGGAGTGCGACAGATACGCAGTATTTT
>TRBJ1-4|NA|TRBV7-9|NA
CASSNNEEKLFF
TGTGCCAGCAGCAACAATGAGGAAAAACTGTTTTTT
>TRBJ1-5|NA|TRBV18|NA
CASSRKSNQPQHF
TGTGCCAGCTCTCGGAAAAGCAATCAGCCCCAGCATTTT
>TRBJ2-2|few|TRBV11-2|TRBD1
CASSLGTGGFGELFF
TGTGCCAGCAGCTTAGGGACAGGGGGATTCGGGGAGCTGTTTTTT